This T cell receptor beta chain was obtained from a study of regulatory T cells in long-lasting Graves disease. Study overall: The term persistent Graves' disease signified upward of 5 years on antithyroid drugs with positive TSH receptor antibodies. Findings and caveats of the study: Persistent disease was characterized by preferential usage of TRBV28, TRBJ1-2 and TRBJ2-5. Those with persistent disease had in common more public clonotypes (about 2,500) than new patients (approximately 970).

The time point is: persistent/refractory GD, antithyroid drugs over 5 years with positive TRAb. RNA isolated from PBMCs was used to make the TCR library. Around 10 milliliters of peripheral blood were drawn into EDTA tubes. CDR1 and CDR2 from the germline V gene are SNHLY and FYNNEI. The junction had 3 bases not matched to a gene; V was cut back by 4 bases and J by 6 bases. The CDR3 sequence is 13 residues long. Library construction for TCR beta used iRepertoire HTBI primers and Arm-PCR of CDR3 regions. MiXCR, run by TCRdb on the multiplex PCR reads, gives a single entry per CDR3 protein. The sample carries around 300,000 distinct CDR3 sequences, around a fifth recorded once. This clonotype was seen a few times. No antigen is known for it.

The receptor comes from a female donor with Graves disease. Sequenced material: peripheral blood mononuclear cells (PBMCs), taken when the disease was refractory, from a patient treated with antithyroid drugs. The chain is built from TRBV2 and TRBJ2-7, with 10 bases matching TRBD2. CDR3 bases: TGTGCCAGCAGTGCGCTAGCGGGAGTCGAGCAGTACTTC. Its protein is CASSALAGVEQYF.